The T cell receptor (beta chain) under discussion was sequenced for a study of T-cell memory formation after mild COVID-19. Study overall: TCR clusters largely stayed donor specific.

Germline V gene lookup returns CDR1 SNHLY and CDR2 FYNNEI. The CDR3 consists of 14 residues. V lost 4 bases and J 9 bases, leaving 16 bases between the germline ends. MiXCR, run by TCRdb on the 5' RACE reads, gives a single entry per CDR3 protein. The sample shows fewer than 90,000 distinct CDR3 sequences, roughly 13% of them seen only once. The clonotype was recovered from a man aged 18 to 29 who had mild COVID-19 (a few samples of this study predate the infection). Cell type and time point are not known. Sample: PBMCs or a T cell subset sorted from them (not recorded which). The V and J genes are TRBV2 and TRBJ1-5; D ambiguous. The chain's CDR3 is CASSARAAGPPQHF. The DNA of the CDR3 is TGTGCCAGCAGTGCCCGGGCGGCGGGTCCGCCCCAGCATTTT.